This T cell receptor (beta chain) was captured by sequencing in a study of blood T cell repertoires in COVID-19 (dated by TCRdb to the early 2020s). Looking at the study overall: Samples covering the acute and convalescent phases of COVID-19 were provided by collaborators in the United States, Italy and Spain. Samples were obtained from the ongoing ImmuneRACE study (first 160 participants) and from over 1,000 subjects provided by 6 global collaborators. The dataset comprised deeply sampled blood TCRbeta repertoires from subjects exposed to, actively infected with, or recovered from COVID-19. A freely available public database, intended as a resource for researchers studying the immune response to SARS-CoV-2, is where the repertoires were released. The material from the prospective study consisted of cDNA or gDNA derived from T cells, B-cell-depleted T cells, or PBMCs. Where available, HLA class I and class II types were obtained from metadata supplied by the sample provider rather than from assay-based typing. A de-identified subject ID, COVID-19 status, age in years and sex were almost always included in the sample metadata. General conclusions and limits of the study: Clinical and demographic metadata were provided uncurated, with the amount varying by source and participant.

Each collaborating institution followed its own protocols to collect whole blood in K2EDTA tubes. For TCRbeta analysis, collaborators shipped samples in one of three forms: frozen whole blood, isolated PBMCs, or DNA extracted from either of those sample types. CDR1 and CDR2, looked up from the germline V gene, are KGHDR and SFDVKD. Between the V and J ends, shortened by 0 bases and 4 bases respectively, the junction contains 10 bases. From the cysteine through the phenylalanine, the CDR3 covers 15 amino acids. CDR3 DNA only is kept here, 45 bases in frame from base 1. Worth noting for this clone: Which antigen it targets is not known. Within one base of it there is no much larger clone, and no base qualities were kept.

The immunoSEQ Assay, a bias-controlled multiplex PCR, was used to amplify TCRbeta CDR3 regions from genomic DNA. The published analysis was carried out like this. The number of nucleated cells in each sample was estimated from the amplification of reference gene primers within the assay. To quantify the absolute abundance of each unique TCRbeta CDR3 rearrangement, sequence reads were collapsed and filtered. For each sample, productive Simpson clonality was calculated by taking the square root of Simpson's diversity index across productive rearrangements. This is the immuneACCESS table as TCRdb keeps it, with only in-frame sequences that have V and J called. A part of the clones is gone; compared with another copy, unresolved V genes explain less than half, and the rest is unexplained. That table gives V, J and clone size, and the DNA gave D and trimming. This sample holds roughly 25,000 clones; under 95% were observed only once. The top ten hold approximately 30% of the sample.

The chain joins TRBV24-1 to TRBJ2-3; 5 matching bases give a weak D call of TRBD2. Specimen: peripheral blood. This TCR came from a man aged 70 or older with active COVID-19. The CDR3 loop reads CATSDLGSAADTQYF. Read as DNA, the sequence is TGTGCCACCAGTGATTTGGGGAGTGCCGCAGATACGCAGTATTTT.